These 29 T cell receptor beta chains share one sample of origin, sequenced in a study of technical replicates of blood from several donors. Clones were read by immunoSEQ multiplex PCR, and TCRdb kept only the in-frame ones, dropping some. The sample includes over 50,000 clones, roughly 93% of them seen just once. The specimen sequenced was PBMCs. These receptors were collected from a human donor in good health. Some clones in this sample may be carry-over from other donors' samples.

The rearrangement links TRBV30 to TRBJ1-6; D unclear. The V gene's germline CDR1 is GTSNPN and CDR2 SVGIG (reference sequence). V lost 1 base, J lost 0 bases, and 10 bases lay in between. The CDR3 consists of 16 residues. The CDR3 bases are TGTGCCTGGAGTGAGAAAAAGAGCTCCTATAATTCACCCCTCCACTTT. Translated, it gives CAWSEKKSSYNSPLHF.

The chain recombines TRBV7-2 with TRBJ1-2, with 8 bases lining up with TRBD1. Germline loops: CDR1 SGHTA, CDR2 FQGNSA. The CDR3 covers 15 residues. Trimming cost V 5 bases and J 4 bases; bases outside gene matches: 9. The CDR3 spells CASSPRQGPRYGYTF. The CDR3 coding sequence is TGTGCCAGCAGCCCCCGACAGGGGCCACGCTATGGCTACACCTTC.

J is TRBJ1-6 and V is TRBV7-3, with 8 bases identical to TRBD1. The CDR3 length is 15 residues. Germline V gene data show CDR1 as SGHTA and CDR2 as FQGTGA. With V trimmed by 2 bases and J by 9 bases, 6 bases remained unmatched. The CDR3 loop reads CASSLSPGGGSPLHF. DNA of the CDR3: TGTGCCAGCAGCTTATCTCCAGGGGGCGGTTCACCCCTCCACTTT.

The chain has TRBV7-3 and TRBJ2-5, with TRBD2 matching 12 bases. The length of the CDR3 is 17 residues. Germline CDR1 reads SGHTA; CDR2 reads FQGTGA. J was trimmed by 5 bases and V by 2 bases; bases with no gene match: 9. For the CDR3, the DNA is TGTGCCAGCAGCTTATTCGCTAGCGGGAGGGCCAGGGAGACCCAGTACTTC. It is translated as CASSLFASGRARETQYF. The variable domain in full, with the rest retrieved from reference TRBV7-3 and TRBJ2-5, is GAGVSQTPSNKVTEKGKYVELRCDPISGHTALYWYRQSLGQGPEFLIYFQGTGAADDSGLPNDRFFAVRPEGSVSTLKIQRTERGDSAVYLCASSLFASGRARETQYFGPGTRLLVL.

The chain joins TRBV30 to TRBJ1-6; 8 positions match TRBD1. Per germline, CDR1 GTSNPN and CDR2 SVGIG (reference sequence). CDR3 size: 14 residues. The junction had 6 bases not matched to a gene; V was cut back by 5 bases and J by 6 bases. The CDR3 loop is CAWGGQGFNSPLHF. The CDR3 DNA sequence: TGTGCCTGGGGCGGACAGGGCTTTAATTCACCCCTCCACTTT. The complete variable domain, with remaining parts taken from reference TRBV30 and TRBJ1-6, reads SQTIHQWPATLVQPVGSPLSLECTVEGTSNPNLYWYRQAAGRGLQLLFYSVGIGQISSEVPQNLSASRPQDRQFILSSKKLLLSDSGFYLCAWGGQGFNSPLHFGNGTRLTVT.

The rearrangement joins TRBV15 to TRBJ2-7; TRBD1 might be the D (6 bases). Germline V gives CDR1 LNHNV, CDR2 YYDKDF (reference sequence). Trimming shortened V by 0 bases and J by 6 bases, and 18 bases separated the two germline ends. The CDR3 length is 16 residues. DNA for the CDR3: TGTGCCACCAGCAGAGATCGATCCCGAACAGGGCTCGAGCAGTACTTC. It specifies CATSRDRSRTGLEQYF.

The chain joins TRBV2 to TRBJ2-1; D gene uncertain. The CDR3 consists of 13 residues. V was trimmed by 4 bases and J by 5 bases, leaving 9 bases between them. Germline lookup yields CDR1 SNHLY and CDR2 FYNNEI. CDR3 loop: CASSAGWDNEQFF. For the CDR3, the DNA is TGTGCCAGCAGTGCCGGGTGGGACAATGAGCAGTTCTTC. Full variable domain (rest looked up from reference TRBV2 and TRBJ2-1): EPEVTQTPSHQVTQMGQEVILRCVPISNHLYFYWYRQILGQKVEFLVSFYNNEISEKSEIFDDQFSVERPDGSNFTLKIRSTKLEDSAMYFCASSAGWDNEQFFGPGTRLTVL.

In DNA form, the CDR3 reads TGTGCCAGCAGGGCAGGTAGCAATCAGCCCCAGCATTTT. Translating gives CASRAGSNQPQHF. This chain links TRBV2 with TRBJ1-5, with no clear D. The V end lost 6 bases, the J end lost 0 bases, and 6 bases lay between the germline ends. CDR1 and CDR2 from the germline V gene are SNHLY and FYNNEI. There are 13 residues in the CDR3.

Only one count was recorded for this clone. The chain is built from TRBV4-1 and TRBJ2-5; D perhaps matches TRBD2 (5 bases). The CDR3 sequence is 14 residues long. Germline CDR1 is MGHRA and CDR2 is YSYEKL. The V end lost 3 bases, the J end lost 3 bases, and 11 bases lay between the germline ends. The DNA for the CDR3 is TGCGCCAGCAGCCATACTAGAGGTGAAGAGACCCAGTACTTC. Translation gives CASSHTRGEETQYF.

The rearrangement uses TRBV11-2 and TRBJ1-2; 7 positions match TRBD1. The CDR3 is 13 residues long. Trimming at V came to 3 bases and at J to 7 bases, leaving 5 bases not matched to a gene. Germline V gene sequence: CDR1 SGHAT, CDR2 FQNNGV. The CDR3 region is CASSFRQGSGYTF. DNA for the CDR3: TGTGCCAGCAGCTTCCGACAGGGCAGTGGCTACACCTTC. Based on the CDR3 plus reference TRBV11-2 and TRBJ1-2, the full variable domain is EAGVAQSPRYKIIEKRQSVAFWCNPISGHATLYWYQQILGQGPKLLIQFQNNGVVDDSQLPKDRFSAERLKGVDSTLKIQPAKLEDSAVYLCASSFRQGSGYTFGSGTRLTVV.

The chain links TRBV7-9 to TRBJ1-1, with D perhaps matching TRBD1 (6 bases). CDR3 length equals 13 residues. Germline V gene lookup returns CDR1 SEHNR and CDR2 FQNEAQ (reference sequence). The V and J ends lost 5 bases and 0 bases respectively, with 7 bases between them. Written as DNA, the CDR3 is TGTGCCAGCAGCCAGGGGATGAACACTGAAGCTTTCTTT. It specifies CASSQGMNTEAFF.

J is TRBJ1-2 and V is TRBV30; D might be TRBD1 (5 bases). The CDR3 extends over 12 amino acids. Germline CDR1 and CDR2: GTSNPN and SVGIG (reference sequence). The V gene lost 5 bases and the J gene lost 0 bases, with 7 bases spanning the gap. For the CDR3, the DNA is TGTGCCTGGGACAGAACTAACTATGGCTACACCTTC. This encodes CAWDRTNYGYTF.

This clone has a single count. The CDR3 carries no conserved terminal phenylalanine or tryptophan, so it likely arises from a read error. No DNA is shown, since the ends of the CDR3 on it are uncertain; the CDR3 is the one TCRdb lists. The chain has TRBV5-3 and TRBJ2-3; TRBD2, the table's D call, lacks a check against the DNA. TRBV5-3 carries the ORF label, with uncertain function. Including both end residues, the CDR3 is 9 amino acids long. The CDR3 is CARSHSGIN.

This chain joins TRBV6-5 and TRBJ2-2; D ambiguous. The CDR3 length is 15 residues. Trimming took off 1 base at V and 0 bases at J, with 6 bases between the two ends. Germline CDR1 is MNHEY and CDR2 is SVGAGI. DNA of the CDR3: TGTGCCAGCAGTTACTTTACAACGAACACCGGGGAGCTGTTTTTT. Amino acid sequence: CASSYFTTNTGELFF.

The rearrangement joins TRBV5-6 to TRBJ2-3, with D maybe TRBD1 (6 bases). The CDR3 loop spans 15 amino acids. Deletions cut 3 bases from V and 2 bases from J, with 13 bases between. The germline gives CDR1 SGHDT, CDR2 YYEEEE. The CDR3 sequence: CASSYDRMTTDTQYF. The CDR3, as DNA: TGTGCCAGCAGCTATGACAGGATGACCACAGATACGCAGTATTTT.

This chain links TRBV5-4 with TRBJ1-1, with 10 bases aligning to TRBD1. The CDR3 length is 16 residues. V shed 2 bases, J shed 0 bases, and the junction held 4 bases outside the gene matches. CDR1 and CDR2 from the germline V gene are SGHNT and YYREEE (reference sequence). CDR3 sequence reads: CASSLGDRGLNTEAFF. CDR3 DNA sequence: TGTGCCAGCAGCTTAGGGGACAGGGGTTTGAACACTGAAGCTTTCTTT.

The sample holds one count of this clone. The rearrangement links TRBV2 to TRBJ2-3, with 13 bases aligning to TRBD2. In germline, CDR1 is SNHLY, CDR2 FYNNEI. This CDR3 contains 15 residues. V shed 5 bases and J 3 bases; nucleotides not matched to a gene: 2. The CDR3 reads CASSLTSGRTDTQYF. CDR3 in DNA: TGTGCCAGCAGTCTGACTAGCGGGAGGACAGATACGCAGTATTTT.

The chain recombines TRBV19 with TRBJ1-5; possible D gene TRBD1, 5 bases. Germline loops: CDR1 LNHDA, CDR2 SQIVND (reference sequence). V was shortened by 6 bases and J by 1 base, with 13 bases between the two germline ends. CDR3 length: 15 residues. The CDR3 protein is CASSPRAKSNQPQHF. The CDR3 nucleotides are TGTGCCAGTAGCCCCAGGGCCAAAAGCAATCAGCCCCAGCATTTT.

This sequence joins TRBV4-3 and TRBJ2-1; TRBD2 matches 14 bases. The ends lost 0 bases at V and 9 bases at J; junction bases unmatched: 10. This CDR3 has 18 residues. CDR1 and CDR2 (germline): LGHNA, YSLEER. The CDR3 spells CASSQDPGTSGRRSEQFF. CDR3 sequence (DNA): TGCGCCAGCAGCCAAGATCCCGGGACTAGCGGGAGACGTAGTGAGCAGTTCTTC.

V usage is TRBV7-2 and J usage is TRBJ1-1, with D perhaps TRBD1 (6 bases). Germline V gene lookup returns CDR1 SGHTA and CDR2 FQGNSA. V was trimmed by 5 bases and J by 8 bases, leaving 12 bases between them. The CDR3 totals 12 residues. CDR3 protein: CASSTQGLEAFF. The CDR3 nucleotides read TGTGCCAGCAGCACACAGGGATTGGAAGCTTTCTTT. The full variable domain, completed using reference TRBV7-2 and TRBJ1-1, is GAGVSQSPSNKVTEKGKDVELRCDPISGHTALYWYRQSLGQGLEFLIYFQGNSAPDKSGLPSDRFSAERTGGSVSTLTIQRTQQEDSAVYLCASSTQGLEAFFGQGTRLTVV.

This sequence joins TRBV5-1 and TRBJ2-7; 7 nucleotides align to TRBD1. Germline V lookup: CDR1 SGHRS, CDR2 YFSETQ. The CDR3 has 14 residues. The V segment lost 0 bases and the J segment 5 bases; nucleotides outside the gene matches: 5. CDR3 protein: CASSLGQGGNEQYF. CDR3 DNA sequence: TGCGCCAGCAGCTTGGGACAGGGTGGTAACGAGCAGTACTTC.

This clone occurred once. The chain carries TRBV30 and TRBJ2-7, with a tentative D call TRBD1 (5 bases). The CDR3 spans 14 residues. The V end lost 0 bases, the J end lost 0 bases, and 9 bases lay between the germline ends. The germline V gene encodes CDR1 GTSNPN and CDR2 SVGIG (reference sequence). The CDR3 DNA is TGTGCCTGGAGTGTAGGGGCCGGCTCCTACGAGCAGTACTTC. It encodes CAWSVGAGSYEQYF.

This clone occurred once. The chain combines TRBV7-2 with TRBJ2-3, with D possibly being TRBD2 (5 bases). The CDR3 spans 15 residues. Germline V gene lookup returns CDR1 SGHTA and CDR2 FQGNSA. Between the trimmed V and J ends, which lost 0 bases and 4 bases, there was a span of 11 bases. The CDR3 reads CASSLASAVADTQYF. CDR3 DNA: TGTGCCAGCAGCTTAGCGTCAGCGGTAGCAGATACGCAGTATTTT.

The CDR3 DNA sequence: TGCGCCAGCAGCACGACAGGGATGGATCAGCCCCAGCATTTT. Its protein product is CASSTTGMDQPQHF. The chain links TRBV5-1 to TRBJ1-5; 7 bases match TRBD1. The CDR3 length is 14 residues. Germline CDR1 and CDR2: SGHRS and YFSETQ. V lost 4 bases, J lost 5 bases, and 6 bases stayed unmatched.

The chain joins TRBV5-1 to TRBJ2-5; the match to TRBD1 covers 7 bases. With 5 bases clipped from V and 1 base from J, the junction kept 8 bases outside the gene matches. CDR3 length: 15 amino acids. Per germline, CDR1 SGHRS and CDR2 YFSETQ. The CDR3 loop reads CASRPTGVGQETQYF. CDR3 DNA: TGCGCCAGCAGGCCAACAGGGGTCGGCCAAGAGACCCAGTACTTC.

The gene calls are TRBV29-1 and TRBJ2-1, with 9 bases matching TRBD2. V dropped 8 bases and J dropped 10; count of bases not matched to a gene: 6. Germline lookup yields CDR1 SQVTM and CDR2 ANQGSEA. This CDR3 has 11 residues. CDR3 DNA sequence: TGCAGCTTTACTAGCGGGCCGGAGCAGTTCTTC. This translates into CSFTSGPEQFF.

J is TRBJ2-5 and V is TRBV4-3; 9 bases agree with TRBD2. V lost 3 bases to trimming and J lost 5 bases; unmatched junction nucleotides: 4. The CDR3 sequence is 14 residues long. The germline V gene encodes CDR1 LGHNA and CDR2 YSLEER. DNA for the CDR3: TGCGCCAGCAGCCAGGACAGCGGGGGGGAGACCCAGTACTTC. Its protein product is CASSQDSGGETQYF.

The chain has TRBV6-5 and TRBJ2-7; a weak D match, TRBD1 (5 bases). This CDR3 spans 14 amino acids. The V end was cut by 10 bases, the J end by 9 bases, with 25 bases between. The germline V gene encodes CDR1 MNHEY and CDR2 SVGAGI. CDR3: CATLSIARVRWQYF. The CDR3 nucleotides are TGTGCCACCTTATCTATCGCCAGGGTTCGTTGGCAGTACTTC.

The table lists this clone with a few counts. The chain uses TRBV9 and TRBJ1-2, with D possibly being TRBD1 (5 bases). The CDR3 length is 14 residues. Trimming took off 4 bases at V and 11 bases at J, with 21 bases between the two ends. From germline, CDR1 is SGDLS and CDR2 YYNGEE. The CDR3 bases are TGTGCCAGCAGCCTACAGGACCTCGGGGGGGTGTACACCTTC. This sequence encodes CASSLQDLGGVYTF.